This TCR beta chain was sequenced for a study of identical twins. MiXCR was run by TCRdb on the 5' RACE reads, yielding one entry per CDR3 protein. This sample carries under 300,000 distinct CDR3 sequences, 5.5% to 7.5% of them seen once, and the ten largest clones take 13% to 15%. Germline V CDR1 and CDR2: SQVTM, ANQGSEA. With 7 bases removed from V and 8 bases from J, the gap between germline ends came to 11 bases. CDR3 size: 11 residues. This clonotype came up a few times. These sequences were also reported in another study, on T cells expressing NK-cell markers. That publication notes: Among the eight sequenced donors, seven tested HCMV-seropositive and one tested seronegative. In several donors, these clonotypes also led the CD3+CD56-NKG2C+ fraction.

The J gene is TRBJ2-2, the V gene TRBV29-1; no clear D. Sequenced input: CD8+ T cells sorted from blood. This clonotype originated in a woman under 30 in good health. CDR3 loop: CSAATGGELFF. The CDR3 DNA is TGCAGCGCCGCGACTGGTGGGGAGCTGTTTTTT.